The subject of this entry is one TCR beta chain. Amplification targeted TCR beta CDR3 regions from RNA transcripts. The study used the HTBI primer set for a first-round RT-PCR of the TCR CDR3. From the multiplex PCR reads, TCRdb called clonotypes with MiXCR, one entry per CDR3 protein. The sample has 500,000 to 600,000 distinct CDR3 sequences; roughly 21% are singletons. This specimen belongs to a study of T cells in Graves' hyperthyroidism and ophthalmopathy. Fresh peripheral blood, 10 ml, yielded the PBMCs. V lost 1 base and J lost 2, with 9 bases in between. CDR1 and CDR2 from the germline V gene are SGHRS and YFSETQ. The CDR3 runs 14 residues.

V and J are TRBV5-1 and TRBJ2-5; D remains unclear. The source material was blood. This receptor was taken from a man aged 35 to 55 with Graves' ophthalmopathy. The CDR3 here is CASSLYTVQETQYF. The CDR3 DNA follows: TGCGCCAGCAGCTTGTATACAGTACAAGAGACCCAGTACTTC.